This TCR beta chain appears in the sequencing data of a study of CD8+ T cells in alopecia areata. Across the study: Tofacitinib administration to treated patients was oral, at 5 to 10 mg twice daily.

Reverse transcribed after extraction, RNA yielded cDNA as the sequencing template. Some clones are missing from TCRdb's copy, which holds only in-frame ones; the method was immunoSEQ multiplex PCR. In the table there are 95,000 to 100,000 clones, 55% to 75% of which are singletons. This CDR3 contains 14 residues. The V gene's germline CDR1 is MNHNS and CDR2 SASEGT. Trimming left V 0 bases short and J 0 bases short, with 6 bases between. Study-level points and caveats: For baseline CD8+ expansion, any link to response stays uncertain with one nonresponder.

Regarding treatment: oral pan-JAK inhibitor, 5-10 mg twice daily. The researchers isolated CD4+ and CD8+ T cells from PBMCs by sorting. This clone was picked up one time. Its antigen is as yet unknown. The rearrangement links TRBV6-1 to TRBJ2-7, with D hard to call. The sample here was CD8+ T cells sorted from blood, taken between weeks 55 and 65, from a patient treated with tofacitinib. The source of this sequence is a human donor with alopecia areata. Written as DNA, the CDR3 is TGTGCCAGCAGTGAAGCGTCCCTCTCCTACGAGCAGTACTTC. Translated, it gives CASSEASLSYEQYF.